The present TCR beta chain was sequenced within a study of blood T cell repertoires in COVID-19. Study-level background: Some COVID-19 samples were acute and others convalescent; all came from the United States, Italy and Spain. PBMCs, B-cell-depleted T cells, or T cells were the source of the cDNA or gDNA that made up the material.

Original processing notes: Nucleated cell number was recorded as an estimate derived from reference gene primer amplification. Clones were sequenced by immunoSEQ multiplex PCR, and TCRdb holds only the in-frame ones, with some missing. V and J calls and clone size are given by that table; D and trimming were obtained from the DNA. The sample consists of around 480,000 clones, around 88% of them appearing once. CDR3 length: 15 amino acids. Trimming removed 5 bases at V and 3 bases at J, with 16 bases between. In germline, CDR1 is SGHDT, CDR2 YYEEEE. Seattle-derived patients entered the study during active infection and were followed longitudinally.

Source material: peripheral blood. The receptor was isolated from a woman aged 45-65 years with COVID-19, enrolled during active disease. This chain connects TRBV5-6 to TRBJ2-3, with no clear D. The CDR3 here is CASREMLDSTDTQYF. In nucleotides, the CDR3 is TGTGCCAGCAGGGAGATGCTAGACTCAACAGATACGCAGTATTTT.